One T cell receptor beta chain is described in this entry. Its antigen target is currently unknown. Per-base qualities were not stored, and no clone one base away is much larger. This entry is derived from a study of cytomegalovirus exposure and HLA in healthy donors (dated by TCRdb to about 2017). With respect to the entire study: In an earlier analysis of approximately 640 of the donors, 276 Gb of sequence data and approximately 120 million unique TCR beta sequences from about 190 million T cells were reported. Approximately 300 gigabases of sequencing data and around 80 million unique TCR sequences made up an early release that covered 500 to 700 HLA-typed donors. All discovery cohort repertoires had been generated on a single sequencing platform. The study combined high-throughput TCR immunosequencing, statistical association of individual TCRs with disease status, and machine learning to predict cytomegalovirus infection status. Along with the roughly 700-subject first cohort, a separate validation cohort of over a hundred different subjects was used. The study was designed to test whether signatures of past pathogen exposure could be identified by cataloging public T cell receptors. Among the approximately 420 genotyped donors, about 83% belonged to the genetic ancestry cluster associated with self-reported Caucasian donors. Five DR-DQ haplotypes were treated as single units for association and clustering because of strong linkage in the cohort. Donor age, sex, ethnicity and CMV serostatus were compiled alongside the repertoire data. Typing coverage varied by locus: roughly 620-640 donors for A, B, C, DRB1 and DQB1; around 560 for DQA1; about 590 for DPA1; roughly 450 for DPB1. In a later analysis, previously published TCR beta repertoires from about 640 donors were re-analyzed and high-resolution HLA genotyping was added so that TCR occurrence patterns could be studied. Using immunosequencing, the study profiled T cell repertoires from fewer than 700 subjects and related those repertoires to cytomegalovirus serostatus. On average, 235,054 unique TCR beta nucleotide sequences were sequenced per donor among a few hundred genotyped donors of the cohort, with roughly 20% of those sequences being non-productive. An earlier analysis of 450 to 750 of the donors used high-throughput TCR beta sequencing to judge whether each TCR beta V gene segment behaved as functional or pseudogenic. In the later analysis, no new phenotypic data were used to find candidate immune exposures; instead, reliance was placed on TCR beta sequences and their occurrence across donors. In a later genetic analysis, genome-wide SNP genotypes for about three fifths of the 666 donors were used, and that subset was treated as a discovery cohort. HLA typing covered class I and class II loci at four-digit resolution.

The cohort consisted of 600 to 700 healthy bone marrow donors. Cohort members were all nominally healthy when sampled, although unrecorded immune exposures were likely present. The donor was CMV seropositive and was included in the group of 250 to 300 seropositive cohort members. A peripheral blood sample was collected from each donor, and TCR beta sequencing was performed on peripheral blood mononuclear cells. The Qiagen DNeasy Blood Extraction Kit was used to extract genomic DNA from the blood cell samples. The germline V gene provides CDR1 SGDLS and CDR2 YYNGEE. The CDR3 spans 15 residues, from the cysteine through the phenylalanine. Left in the record is the CDR3 DNA by itself, 45 bases read in frame from the first base. Deletion took 0 bases off V and 0 bases off J, with a span of 7 bases between the germline ends. Study-wide findings and limitations: The earlier analysis of some 560 of the donors excluded seventeen rarely observed V segments, including chromosome 9 orphons, because counts were too low. The classifier was reported to diagnose cytomegalovirus status with high specificity and sensitivity in both the original cohort and the validation cohort. In the study, roughly 160 TCR beta chains were listed as associated with cytomegalovirus. A later analysis reported that several top co-occurrence clusters appeared linked to parvovirus B19, influenza, CMV and Epstein-Barr virus. A group of highly shared sequence variants was considered likely to be a technical artifact of the sequencing pipeline. Only TCR beta chains were sequenced in this cohort, and the absence of alpha or paired-chain data limited detectable features. In an earlier analysis of some 500 of the donors, most TCR beta V segments were observed in productive rearrangements about 87% or about 30% of the time, broadly matching IMGT annotations. Assigning TCR associations to individual alleles was difficult when HLA alleles, especially DR and DQ, strongly co-occurred. The presence/absence analyses assumed that sequencing depth was roughly uniform across donors, and that assumption may not be true. A later genetic analysis reported fewer N-insertions in productive TCRs among donors in an Asian-associated ancestry cluster than the roughly 700-donor mean. It was suggested by the authors that the approach could potentially be generalized to other disease states and immunological phenotypes. A later analysis associated 16,951 TCR beta sequences with specific HLA alleles at a false discovery rate of 0.05. A few of the identified cytomegalovirus-associated TCR beta chains were confirmed in vitro to be specific for cytomegalovirus antigens. Most TCR sequences were seen in very few donors, while some public TCRs were found in many individuals. In a later analysis, most CMV-associated TCR beta chains were found to appear HLA-restricted, with HLA associations seemingly driven largely by CMV exposure. Correlated functional status among segregating V segments might be attributable to linkage disequilibrium, but an unknown experimental factor could not be ruled out. Compared with equally common non-associated chains, HLA-associated TCR beta chains in a later analysis were more clonally expanded and had lower generation probabilities. The only immune exposure information available for the cohort was CMV serostatus. The 87-base-pair reads could not distinguish some IMGT-functional V segments, including TRBV6-2 and TRBV6-3, so those segments were excluded. A further reported finding was that TCR beta sequences accurately predicted the HLA-A and HLA-B alleles for most subjects in the first cohort. V-gene and J-gene trimming of TCR beta chains was associated with a missense DCLRE1C variant in a later genetic analysis, and the association was replicated in an independent cohort. HLA typing was unavailable for some donors at each locus, so association tests used only the typed subset. In a later analysis, TCR association rates were found to vary across HLA loci, with the most associated TCRs seen for DRB1 alleles and the fewest for HLA-C alleles.

Libraries were constructed by the immunoSEQ multiplex PCR assay. For the multiplex PCR, a mixture combining 60 forward primers for TCR Vbeta segments and 13 reverse primers for TCR Jbeta segments was used. A multiplex PCR assay on genomic DNA amplified the CDR3 region of rearranged TCR beta genes. On the Illumina HiSeq System, the amplified TCR beta libraries were sequenced as 87-base-pair reads. The authors' pipeline ran thus. A later analysis tallied 75 million to 95 million unique TCR beta chains across the 700 or so repertoires, and some 12 million of those chains were shared by two or more donors. A nearest-neighbor algorithm error-corrected the raw reads and collapsed the reads into unique sequences, merging closely related sequences to remove PCR and sequencing errors. Alignment of CDR3 sequences to IMGT reference sequences was used to assign V, D and J gene segments. For a sequence to be retained, a match of at least six nucleotides was required to both a V gene segment and a J gene segment. Rearrangements were called productive when the CDR3 lacked stop codons and stayed in frame with V and J; all others were non-productive. Following IMGT convention, CDR3 was defined as the stretch from the second conserved V-encoded cysteine up to the conserved J-encoded phenylalanine. The earlier analysis of about 590 of the donors excluded sequences that lacked an unambiguous match to a single V gene segment. An earlier analysis of several hundred of the donors called V segments functional above 56.7% productive rearrangements and segregating when the between-donor standard deviation exceeded 5%. To diagnose cytomegalovirus status from the catalog of TCR beta chain sequences, a statistical classification framework was built. A later analysis assigned V and J genes by comparing TCR nucleotide sequences with IMGT/GENE-DB human TR gene sequences. Using the TCRdist pipeline, a later analysis assigned CDR3 sequences along with most-parsimonious VDJ recombination scenarios. In a later analysis, each TCR beta chain was defined by its CDR3 amino acid sequence together with its V-gene family, and reads lacking a unique V-gene family were excluded. To address suspected cross-contamination and a sequencing artifact, a later analysis removed around 590 highly shared, low-generation-probability nucleotide sequences. In a later analysis, a clonal expansion index was calculated for each public chain from normalized within-repertoire ranks of inferred template counts. In a later analysis, generation probabilities were computed with a VDJ recombination model fitted to out-of-frame rearrangements, and the resulting probabilities were checked against IGoR. In a later analysis, hypergeometric tests were used to score TCR-TCR, TCR-HLA and TCR-CMV co-occurrence, with a repertoire-size bias correction applied to TCR pairs. False discovery rates were estimated in a later analysis by permuting HLA or CMV assignments 20 times. In a later analysis, co-occurring TCRs were grouped using DBSCAN, with TCRdist sequence similarity added in when clustering inside HLA-allele-positive subsets. Repertoires with fewer than 30,000 or more than 120,000 public chains were left out of co-occurrence clustering, as were a handful of repertoires with anomalous nucleotide sharing. The table was pulled from immuneACCESS by TCRdb, which kept in-frame rearrangements only. Such tables lose some clones; where checked, under half of the loss comes from unresolved V genes, and the rest has no known cause. The V and J calls and clone size come from that table; D and trimming were worked out from the DNA. Across this sample there are around 150,000 clones, with 64% seen only once. In total, the top ten clones hold under 3% of the sample.

Here the chain combines TRBV9 and TRBJ2-1; tentative D gene TRBD1, with 5 bases matching. Specimen: PBMCs. The sequence came from a woman in her 30s in good health and CMV-seropositive. The CDR3 reads as follows: CASSVAQDSYNEQFF. The DNA sequence reads TGTGCCAGCAGCGTAGCACAGGACTCCTACAATGAGCAGTTCTTC.